This TCR beta chain was captured in a study of cytomegalovirus exposure and HLA in healthy donors. Across the study: Among the 398 donors who were genotyped, 81% fell in the genetic ancestry cluster that is associated with self-reported Caucasian donors. Study-level points and caveats: By HLA locus, TCR association rates varied in a later analysis, with DRB1 showing the most and HLA-C the fewest.

PCR amplification relied on 60 Vbeta primers (plus 13 Jbeta primers). Sequenced by immunoSEQ multiplex PCR; TCRdb stores in-frame clones only, minus some. The repertoire consists of 200,000 to 250,000 clones, with roughly 83% occurring once and the leading ten covering about 1.4%. This clone has more than one count but fewer than ten. Its antigen is unidentified. The V gene end was trimmed by 9 bases and the J gene end by 2 bases; junction bases not matched to a gene: 10. The V gene's germline CDR1 is MNHNY and CDR2 SVGAGI (reference sequence). This CDR3 has 15 amino acids. The source is a girl between 5 and 17 years old in good health and CMV-seronegative. Sequenced input: PBMCs. The rearrangement joins TRBV6-6 to TRBJ2-1; 7 bases map to TRBD1. Written as DNA, the CDR3 is TGTGCCAGTAAGGGAGCTGACAGGGCCTACAATGAGCAGTTCTTC. Protein product: CASKGADRAYNEQFF.